The 25 T cell receptor beta chains listed next were all sequenced from one sample in a study of OX40 agonist ivuxolimab in advanced cancers. Produced via immunoSEQ multiplex PCR; TCRdb's table is partial and in-frame only. The sample contains approximately 51,000 clones, 60% to 80% of which appear only once. The starting material was CD4+ or CD8+ T cells sorted from blood, obtained in a trial of the OX40 agonist ivuxolimab. These receptors all come from an adult with an advanced solid tumor such as melanoma, head and neck, liver or kidney cancer.

This clone was seen a single time. The chain uses TRBV27 and TRBJ2-7; 11 bases are a match to TRBD2. The CDR3 extends over 17 amino acids. V dropped 0 bases and J dropped 4; count of bases not matched to a gene: 8. Germline V lookup: CDR1 MNHEY, CDR2 SMNVEV (reference sequence). CDR3 bases: TGTGCCAGCAGTTTATCGGGGGCACTAGCGGGAGAGTACGAGCAGTACTTC. It specifies CASSLSGALAGEYEQYF.

V gene TRBV10-1 combines with J gene TRBJ2-3; 9 nucleotides align to TRBD2. Losses at the gene ends were 2 bases for V and 6 bases for J; bases not matched to a gene: 6. Per the germline V gene, CDR1 is WNHNN and CDR2 is SYGVQD (reference sequence). This CDR3 spans 15 amino acids. The CDR3 DNA follows: TGCGCCAGCAGTGAGAGTAGCGGGAGACGCGATACGCAGTATTTT. Amino acids: CASSESSGRRDTQYF.

This clone was detected only a few times. J is TRBJ2-5 and V is TRBV25-1, with D perhaps TRBD1 or TRBD2 (5 bases each). The CDR3 runs to 13 residues. Per germline, CDR1 MGHDK and CDR2 SYGVNS. Deletions cut 5 bases from V and 5 bases from J, with 12 bases between. The CDR3 reads CASSQLGVETQYF. The CDR3 DNA sequence: TGTGCCAGCAGTCAACTAGGGGTCGAGACCCAGTACTTC.

The chain employs TRBV2 and TRBJ2-7, with D hard to call. The germline CDR1 and CDR2 sequences are SNHLY and FYNNEI. V gave up 2 bases and J gave up 3 bases, with 11 bases separating them. The CDR3 length is 14 residues. The CDR3 nucleotides read TGTGCCAGCAGTGAACTTGGCAGTAACTACGAGCAGTACTTC. Translation gives CASSELGSNYEQYF.

J is TRBJ1-2 and V is TRBV30, with a weak D call TRBD1 (5 bases). Germline V gene sequence: CDR1 GTSNPN, CDR2 SVGIG (reference sequence). The CDR3 is made up of 12 amino acids. Trimming cost V 4 bases and J 4 bases, with 10 bases left between them. Here the CDR3 DNA reads TGTGCCTGGATTCAGGGCGTCTATGGCTACACCTTC. Its protein product is CAWIQGVYGYTF.

The CDR3 spells CASSPIGAGVDTGELFF. CDR3 in DNA: TGTGCCAGTAGTCCTATAGGGGCAGGGGTCGACACCGGGGAGCTGTTTTTT. The J gene is TRBJ2-2, the V gene TRBV19, with a possible D match to TRBD1 (6 bases). Trimming pared 5 bases from V and 3 bases from J, leaving 19 bases between. Germline CDR1 is LNHDA and CDR2 is SQIVND (reference sequence). The CDR3 is 17 amino acids. The entire variable domain, with the rest obtained from reference TRBV19 and TRBJ2-2, is as follows: DGGITQSPKYLFRKEGQNVTLSCEQNLNHDAMYWYRQDPGQGLRLIYYSQIVNDFQKGDIAEGYSVSREKKESFPLTVTSAQKNPTAFYLCASSPIGAGVDTGELFFGEGSRLTVL.

The V and J genes are TRBV19 and TRBJ1-1; 7 bases agree with TRBD1. With 6 bases clipped from V and 4 bases from J, the junction kept 8 bases outside the gene matches. The CDR3 loop spans 14 amino acids. Germline V gene sequence: CDR1 LNHDA, CDR2 SQIVND (reference sequence). DNA for the CDR3: TGTGCCAGTAGGGATGACTACAGGGGCACTGAAGCTTTCTTT. Its translation is CASRDDYRGTEAFF.

V and J are TRBV7-6 and TRBJ2-7; a weak D match, TRBD2 (7 bases). The V gene's germline CDR1 is SGHVS and CDR2 FNYEAQ. With 3 bases removed from V and 2 bases from J, the gap between germline ends came to 11 bases. CDR3 length equals 14 residues. The CDR3 reads CASSLGEGAYEQYF. In DNA, the CDR3 is TGTGCCAGCAGCTTGGGGGAGGGGGCCTACGAGCAGTACTTC.

This chain links TRBV19 with TRBJ1-1, with D perhaps TRBD1 (6 bases). Germline V gene lookup returns CDR1 LNHDA and CDR2 SQIVND (reference sequence). V gave up 6 bases and J gave up 0 bases, with 11 bases separating them. This CDR3 region has 14 residues. The CDR3 DNA is TGTGCCAGTAGCCCCGGACAGATGAACACTGAAGCTTTCTTT. Its translation is CASSPGQMNTEAFF. Full variable domain (outside the CDR3, taken from reference TRBV19 and TRBJ1-1): DGGITQSPKYLFRKEGQNVTLSCEQNLNHDAMYWYRQDPGQGLRLIYYSQIVNDFQKGDIAEGYSVSREKKESFPLTVTSAQKNPTAFYLCASSPGQMNTEAFFGQGTRLTVV.

The chain joins TRBV28 to TRBJ2-7; possibly TRBD2 for D (6 bases). Between the trimmed V and J ends, which lost 6 bases and 5 bases, there was a span of 11 bases. The length of the CDR3 is 12 residues. Germline V gene lookup returns CDR1 MDHEN and CDR2 SYDVKM. The CDR3 DNA reads TGTGCCAGCAGCCTGACTAGTAACGAGCAGTACTTC. Encoded protein: CASSLTSNEQYF.

This chain joins TRBV15 and TRBJ2-5; 7 bases fit TRBD2. Germline CDR1 reads LNHNV; CDR2 reads YYDKDF (reference sequence). This CDR3 contains 17 residues. V dropped 1 base and J dropped 2; count of bases not matched to a gene: 10. The CDR3 is CATSRVREPREQETQYF. CDR3 sequence (DNA): TGTGCCACCAGCAGAGTGCGGGAGCCAAGAGAACAAGAGACCCAGTACTTC.

V gene TRBV28 combines with J gene TRBJ1-6; 7 bases align to TRBD1. CDR1 MDHEN and CDR2 SYDVKM come from the germline V gene. V shed 8 bases and J 2 bases; nucleotides not matched to a gene: 12. The CDR3 consists of 17 residues. The CDR3 loop is CASLAGGTVAYNSPLHF. CDR3 nucleotides: TGTGCCAGCCTGGCAGGGGGAACTGTGGCCTATAATTCACCCCTCCACTTT.

The chain has TRBV6-4 and TRBJ1-2, with 7 bases matching TRBD1. There are 14 residues in the CDR3. V dropped 9 bases and J dropped 3; count of bases not matched to a gene: 10. CDR1 MRHNA and CDR2 SNTAGT come from the germline V gene. CDR3 DNA sequence: TGTGCCAGAAAACCGGTGACAGGGCACTATGGCTACACCTTC. Translation: CARKPVTGHYGYTF.

The chain employs TRBV19 and TRBJ2-2; D remains ambiguous. V was trimmed by 8 bases and J by 2 bases, leaving 18 bases between them. Germline V CDR1 and CDR2: LNHDA, SQIVND (reference sequence). There are 16 residues in the CDR3. The CDR3 DNA sequence: TGTGCCAGTTCGCTCGGCAGGAGCCCCAACACCGGGGAGCTGTTTTTT. Translation: CASSLGRSPNTGELFF.

The chain has TRBV5-4 and TRBJ2-5; 9 bases match TRBD1. Germline V gene lookup returns CDR1 SGHNT and CDR2 YYREEE (reference sequence). Unmatched junction bases numbered 10, after V lost 4 bases and J lost 3 bases. The CDR3 spans 16 residues. The CDR3, as DNA: TGTGCCAGCAGCGCGGACAGGGGAATGGCAGAAGAGACCCAGTACTTC. Translated, it gives CASSADRGMAEETQYF.

The chain joins TRBV2 to TRBJ2-2, with D tentatively TRBD2 (6 bases). The CDR3 runs to 16 residues. CDR1 and CDR2 (germline): SNHLY, FYNNEI. V was pared by 0 bases and J by 7 bases, with 15 bases between. The CDR3 loop is CASSEANQGRGGELFF. The CDR3 DNA sequence: TGTGCCAGCAGTGAAGCAAATCAAGGGCGGGGCGGGGAGCTGTTTTTT.

The chain has TRBV9 and TRBJ2-1; 9 bases map to TRBD2. CDR1 and CDR2 (germline): SGDLS, YYNGEE. The CDR3 is 15 amino acids. J was trimmed by 5 bases and V by 3 bases; bases with no gene match: 6. The CDR3 reads CASSEVAGVNNEQFF. In nucleotides, the CDR3 is TGTGCCAGCAGCGAAGTAGCGGGAGTGAACAATGAGCAGTTCTTC.

The rearrangement links TRBV6-1 to TRBJ2-3, with D unclear. The V gene lost 2 bases and the J gene lost 5 bases, with 5 bases spanning the gap. This CDR3 is 12 amino acids long. Germline assignment: CDR1 MNHNS and CDR2 SASEGT. Written as DNA, the CDR3 is TGTGCCAGCAGTGAATTTGGAGATACGCAGTATTTT. It specifies CASSEFGDTQYF.

This clone was counted once. The chain carries TRBV19 and TRBJ1-1; D possibly corresponds to TRBD1 (6 bases). In germline, CDR1 is LNHDA, CDR2 SQIVND (reference sequence). The CDR3 has 13 amino acids. V dropped 6 bases and J dropped 1 base, with 9 bases sitting between them. For the CDR3, the DNA is TGTGCCAGTAGGGGGGACACGAACACTGAAGCTTTCTTT. Amino acids: CASRGDTNTEAFF.

The chain joins TRBV5-6 to TRBJ2-3, with TRBD2 matching over 13 bases. Losses at the gene ends were 0 bases for V and 0 bases for J; bases not matched to a gene: 4. The CDR3 spans 18 residues. CDR1 and CDR2 from the germline V gene are SGHDT and YYEEEE. The CDR3 region has the DNA TGTGCCAGCAGCTTGGAACTAGCGGGAGGGCGCAGCACAGATACGCAGTATTTT. Amino acid sequence: CASSLELAGGRSTDTQYF. The variable domain in full, with the rest retrieved from reference TRBV5-6 and TRBJ2-3, is DAGVTQSPTHLIKTRGQQVTLRCSPKSGHDTVSWYQQALGQGPQFIFQYYEEEERQRGNFPDRFSGHQFPNYSSELNVNALLLGDSALYLCASSLELAGGRSTDTQYFGPGTRLTVL.

This clone was seen more than once but under ten times. The chain carries TRBV7-8 and TRBJ2-5; D unclear. Germline lookup yields CDR1 SGHVS and CDR2 FQNEAQ. Deletions cut 1 base from V and 5 bases from J, with 5 bases between. The CDR3 length is 12 residues. The CDR3 DNA reads TGTGCCAGCAGCTTAGATTCGGAGACCCAGTACTTC. As protein: CASSLDSETQYF. The variable domain in full, with the rest retrieved from reference TRBV7-8 and TRBJ2-5, is GAGVSQSPRYKVAKRGQDVALRCDPISGHVSLFWYQQALGQGPEFLTYFQNEAQLDKSGLPSDRFFAERPEGSVSTLKIQRTQQEDSAVYLCASSLDSETQYFGPGTRLLVL.

V gene TRBV18 combines with J gene TRBJ2-1; D is possibly TRBD1 (6 bases). The V end was cut by 1 base, the J end by 8 bases, with 18 bases between. The CDR3 contains 16 residues. CDR1 KGHSH and CDR2 LQKENI come from the germline V gene. The DNA of the CDR3 is TGTGCCAGCTCACCACTCATCCCTCAGGGGTCCGATGAGCAGTTCTTC. Encoded protein: CASSPLIPQGSDEQFF.

This chain joins TRBV5-6 and TRBJ2-2, with 10 nucleotides matching TRBD1. J was trimmed by 3 bases and V by 4 bases; bases with no gene match: 3. CDR1 and CDR2 from the germline V gene are SGHDT and YYEEEE. This CDR3 comprises 15 residues. The CDR3 here is CASSIGTGDTGELFF. CDR3 DNA: TGTGCCAGCAGCATCGGGACAGGGGACACCGGGGAGCTGTTTTTT.

The chain links TRBV7-9 to TRBJ1-3; 12 positions match TRBD1. V gave up 11 bases and J gave up 4 bases; unmatched junction bases: 6. Per germline, CDR1 SEHNR and CDR2 FQNEAQ (reference sequence). CDR3 length equals 14 residues. CDR3 in amino acids: CAGGQGASGNTIYF. The CDR3 coding sequence is TGTGCCGGGGGACAGGGGGCATCGGGAAACACCATATATTTT.

The chain is built from TRBV5-4 and TRBJ2-2, with D perhaps matching TRBD1 (5 bases). The V end was cut by 3 bases, the J end by 4 bases, with 13 bases between. CDR1 and CDR2 from the germline V gene are SGHNT and YYREEE (reference sequence). The CDR3 extends over 15 amino acids. The chain's CDR3 is CASSSRQLVTGELFF. Written as DNA, the CDR3 is TGTGCCAGCAGCTCCCGACAGCTAGTCACCGGGGAGCTGTTTTTT.